This TCR beta chain was retrieved from a study of blood T cells in healthy people across ages. Sample-barcoded 5' priming and a J-beta primer mix drove a second PCR of about 6 to 12 cycles. Through a template-switch adaptor with 12 random nucleotides, each cDNA molecule received a tag. Via MiXCR, TCRdb re-called the 5' RACE reads, giving one row per CDR3 protein. Among roughly 1,700,000 distinct CDR3 sequences listed, roughly 27% were seen once. Germline loops: CDR1 SGHRS, CDR2 YFSETQ. The V end lost 1 base, the J end lost 0 bases, and 8 bases lay between the germline ends. The CDR3 is 14 amino acids. This clonotype occurred a few times.

This clonotype was obtained from a woman in her twenties or thirties in good health. Material for sequencing was blood. The chain joins TRBV5-1 to TRBJ2-7; D gene ambiguous. The CDR3 DNA follows: TGCGCCAGCAGCTTGTTAGTGGCCTCCTACGAGCAGTACTTC. Residues: CASSLLVASYEQYF.